What follows describes a single T cell receptor (beta chain). What it recognizes is unknown. The germline V gene encodes CDR1 SGHDT and CDR2 YYEEEE. V was trimmed by 3 bases and J by 1 base, leaving 16 bases between them. CDR3 length: 17 residues. This sample was included in a study of cytomegalovirus exposure and HLA in healthy donors. This table comes from immunoSEQ multiplex PCR, and its TCRdb copy is limited to in-frame clones, with some not included. Counted here are 100,000 or so clones, approximately 88% occurring once; the ten biggest clones make up roughly 4%. Study-level points and caveats: Within the roughly 120 validation repertoires, first-cohort TCR clusters tended to co-occur, according to a later analysis.

Sequences were obtained from PBMCs. The rearrangement uses TRBV5-6 and TRBJ2-2, with D possibly TRBD1 on 5 matching bases. This TCR was sampled from a woman aged 25 to 39 in good health and CMV-seronegative. The CDR3: CASSWGHYSLNTGELFF. Here the CDR3 DNA reads TGTGCCAGCAGCTGGGGCCATTACTCCCTGAACACCGGGGAGCTGTTTTTT.